Listed below are T cell receptor beta chains from one sample, sequenced in a study of blood T cell repertoires in COVID-19. Method: immunoSEQ multiplex PCR; TCRdb's copy keeps in-frame clones and lacks some. This table has over 200,000 clones, 92% appearing once. Material: peripheral blood. These receptors all stem from a man aged 55 to 70 with COVID-19, enrolled during active disease. Both conserved end residues are part of each CDR3. The order of the fields is clone size, J gene, D gene, V gene, CDR3 DNA, CDR3 protein. D genes are given only for firm matches. Clone size is not always given. Where it is, it says once, few, many or a class for expanded clones.

clone size: NA
J gene: TRBJ1-2
D gene: TRBD1
V gene: TRBV29-1
CDR3 DNA: TGCAGCGTGGGGGGACAGGGGGCTTATGGCTACACCTTC
CDR3 protein: CSVGGQGAYGYTF

clone size: few
J gene: TRBJ1-4
D gene: NA
V gene: TRBV23-1
CDR3 DNA: TGCGCCAGCAGCTTACCTAACAGGGTATCGCGCGTAACTAAGTCCGGAACTAATGAAAAACTGTTTTTT
CDR3 protein: CASSLPNRVSRVTKSGTNEKLFF

clone size: NA
J gene: TRBJ2-2
D gene: TRBD2
V gene: TRBV19
CDR3 DNA: TGTGCCAGTAGTACCCCGGCGGGAGGCGTCACCGGGGAGCTGTTTTTT
CDR3 protein: CASSTPAGGVTGELFF

clone size: NA
J gene: TRBJ2-7
D gene: NA
V gene: TRBV14
CDR3 DNA: TGTGCCAGCAGCCAAGAGGGACAAAGAAGGTACTTC
CDR3 protein: CASSQEGQRRYF

clone size: NA
J gene: TRBJ2-2
D gene: NA
V gene: TRBV2
CDR3 DNA: TGTGCCAGCAGTGACGGCTCCGGGGGTGGGGAGCTGTTTTTT
CDR3 protein: CASSDGSGGGELFF

clone size: NA
J gene: TRBJ1-1
D gene: NA
V gene: TRBV7-8
CDR3 DNA: TGTGCCAGCAGCCCTCCCGAGGCCTTCAGGGCGCGGGAAGCTTTCTTT
CDR3 protein: CASSPPEAFRAREAFF

clone size: NA
J gene: TRBJ1-1
D gene: NA
V gene: TRBV3-1/TRBV3-2
CDR3 DNA: TGTGCCAGCACCTCAGGGAACGGGGAAGCTTTCTTT
CDR3 protein: CASTSGNGEAFF

clone size: NA
J gene: TRBJ1-3
D gene: NA
V gene: TRBV11-2
CDR3 DNA: TGTGCCAGCAGTCTAGGGGTTACTGGAAACACCATATATTTT
CDR3 protein: CASSLGVTGNTIYF

clone size: NA
J gene: TRBJ1-2
D gene: NA
V gene: TRBV5-4
CDR3 DNA: TGTGCCAGCAGCGCAACACAGGGTCTCTATGGCTACACCTTC
CDR3 protein: CASSATQGLYGYTF

clone size: NA
J gene: TRBJ2-1
D gene: TRBD1
V gene: TRBV19
CDR3 DNA: TGTGCCAGTAGCCCGGGACAGCCATACTCCTACAATGAGCAGTTCTTC
CDR3 protein: CASSPGQPYSYNEQFF

clone size: NA
J gene: TRBJ2-7
D gene: TRBD1
V gene: TRBV5-1
CDR3 DNA: TGCGCCAGCAGTCGGGGACAGGGAAGGGAGCAGTACTTC
CDR3 protein: CASSRGQGREQYF

clone size: once
J gene: TRBJ1-4
D gene: TRBD1
V gene: TRBV5-1
CDR3 DNA: TGCGCCAGCAGCACCGGGACAGTCCGAACTAATGAAAAACTGTTTTTT
CDR3 protein: CASSTGTVRTNEKLFF

clone size: NA
J gene: TRBJ2-7
D gene: TRBD1
V gene: TRBV9
CDR3 DNA: TGTGCCAGCAGCGTAGGGGGACAGGGAAGCGAGCAGTACTTC
CDR3 protein: CASSVGGQGSEQYF

clone size: once
J gene: TRBJ2-2
D gene: NA
V gene: TRBV29-1
CDR3 DNA: TGCAGCGTTGAAGGTCTCGCCCGGACCGGGGAGCTGTTTTTT
CDR3 protein: CSVEGLARTGELFF

clone size: NA
J gene: TRBJ2-1
D gene: NA
V gene: TRBV19
CDR3 DNA: TGTGCCAGTACCTCCGGGTACAATGAGCAGTTCTTC
CDR3 protein: CASTSGYNEQFF

clone size: NA
J gene: TRBJ2-3
D gene: NA
V gene: TRBV2
CDR3 DNA: TGTGCCAGCAGGGGGCAAGATACGCAGTATTTT
CDR3 protein: CASRGQDTQYF

clone size: NA
J gene: TRBJ1-2
D gene: NA
V gene: TRBV3-1/TRBV3-2
CDR3 DNA: TGTGCCAGCAGCCCACTCTCGGGAGGGGACTATGGCTACACCTTC
CDR3 protein: CASSPLSGGDYGYTF

clone size: NA
J gene: TRBJ2-7
D gene: TRBD2
V gene: TRBV3-1/TRBV3-2
CDR3 DNA: TGTGCCAGCAGCCATGGACTAGCGGCTAACGAGCAGTACTTC
CDR3 protein: CASSHGLAANEQYF

clone size: once
J gene: TRBJ1-2
D gene: TRBD1
V gene: TRBV18
CDR3 DNA: TGTGCCAGCTCACCACCCCCCGGGACAGGGAGCCTACTATATGGCTACACCTTC
CDR3 protein: CASSPPPGTGSLLYGYTF

clone size: NA
J gene: TRBJ1-5
D gene: NA
V gene: TRBV3-1/TRBV3-2
CDR3 DNA: TGTGCCAGCAGCCAAGCGGGGATAGGGAGCAATCAGCCCCAGCATTTT
CDR3 protein: CASSQAGIGSNQPQHF

clone size: NA
J gene: TRBJ1-2
D gene: NA
V gene: TRBV18
CDR3 DNA: TGTGCCAGCTCACCACTAACAGCCCGGAACTATGGCTACACCTTC
CDR3 protein: CASSPLTARNYGYTF

clone size: once
J gene: TRBJ2-1
D gene: TRBD1
V gene: TRBV6-5
CDR3 DNA: TGTGCCAGCAAGAAGGACAGGGAGCACTACAATGAGCAGTTCTTC
CDR3 protein: CASKKDREHYNEQFF

clone size: NA
J gene: TRBJ2-7
D gene: NA
V gene: TRBV20-1
CDR3 DNA: TGCAGTGCTAGTCAAACCTACGAGCAGTACTTC
CDR3 protein: CSASQTYEQYF

clone size: NA
J gene: TRBJ1-5
D gene: NA
V gene: TRBV27
CDR3 DNA: TGTGCCAGCCGCCCGGAACGGGGGGATAGCAATCAGCCCCAGCATTTT
CDR3 protein: CASRPERGDSNQPQHF

clone size: NA
J gene: TRBJ2-5
D gene: TRBD1
V gene: TRBV28
CDR3 DNA: TGTGCCAGCGGGGGACAGGGAAGGATAGAGACCCAGTACTTC
CDR3 protein: CASGGQGRIETQYF

clone size: few
J gene: TRBJ2-7
D gene: NA
V gene: TRBV29-1
CDR3 DNA: TGCAGCGTTGGCGGGACCCTTACCTACGAGCAGTACTTC
CDR3 protein: CSVGGTLTYEQYF

clone size: NA
J gene: TRBJ1-1
D gene: TRBD1
V gene: TRBV5-1
CDR3 DNA: TGCGCCAGCAATCGACAGGGGTTCTTGGACACTGAAGCTTTCTTT
CDR3 protein: CASNRQGFLDTEAFF

clone size: once
J gene: TRBJ2-3
D gene: TRBD2
V gene: TRBV7-2
CDR3 DNA: TGTGCCAGCAGCTTGGGACTAGCGGGAGTGCAGTATTTT
CDR3 protein: CASSLGLAGVQYF

clone size: NA
J gene: TRBJ1-6
D gene: NA
V gene: TRBV20-1
CDR3 DNA: TGCAGTGCTAGTTACGGGAGGGATTCACCCCTCCACTTT
CDR3 protein: CSASYGRDSPLHF

clone size: NA
J gene: TRBJ2-1
D gene: NA
V gene: TRBV21-1
CDR3 DNA: TGTGCCAGCAGCAGGGGACAGGTAAACAATGAGCAGTTCTTC
CDR3 protein: CASSRGQVNNEQFF

clone size: NA
J gene: TRBJ1-3
D gene: NA
V gene: TRBV6-5
CDR3 DNA: TGTGCCAGCAGTTCCGTAAACACCATATATTTT
CDR3 protein: CASSSVNTIYF

clone size: NA
J gene: TRBJ2-3
D gene: NA
V gene: TRBV9
CDR3 DNA: TGTGCCAGCAGCGTAGACGGGACTAGCACAGATACGCAGTATTTT
CDR3 protein: CASSVDGTSTDTQYF

clone size: NA
J gene: TRBJ2-7
D gene: NA
V gene: TRBV23-1
CDR3 DNA: TGCGCCAGCAGTCAAAACGGGGAGAGCAATTACGAGCAGTACTTC
CDR3 protein: CASSQNGESNYEQYF

clone size: NA
J gene: TRBJ2-2
D gene: NA
V gene: TRBV30
CDR3 DNA: TGTGCCTGGATTGGCGGGAACACCGGGGAGCTGTTTTTT
CDR3 protein: CAWIGGNTGELFF

clone size: NA
J gene: TRBJ1-3
D gene: NA
V gene: TRBV15
CDR3 DNA: TGTGCCACCAGCAGAGATCCTAAAGCTGGAAACACCATATATTTT
CDR3 protein: CATSRDPKAGNTIYF

clone size: NA
J gene: TRBJ1-2
D gene: TRBD1
V gene: TRBV4-1
CDR3 DNA: TGCGCCAGCAGCCAGGGGACAGTAAACTATGGCTACACCTTC
CDR3 protein: CASSQGTVNYGYTF

clone size: once
J gene: TRBJ2-1
D gene: TRBD2
V gene: TRBV5-4
CDR3 DNA: TGTGCCAGCAGCTTGGACGGCGGGAGTAGGTCCTACAATGAGCAGTTCTTC
CDR3 protein: CASSLDGGSRSYNEQFF

clone size: NA
J gene: TRBJ1-2
D gene: TRBD1
V gene: TRBV5-1
CDR3 DNA: TGCGCCAGCAGCTGGGGACAGGGGGATGGCTACACCTTC
CDR3 protein: CASSWGQGDGYTF

clone size: NA
J gene: TRBJ1-2
D gene: TRBD1
V gene: TRBV6-5
CDR3 DNA: TGTGCCAGCAGCTCCGGGACAGGGGGCTGGGGCTACACCTTC
CDR3 protein: CASSSGTGGWGYTF

clone size: NA
J gene: TRBJ2-1
D gene: TRBD1
V gene: TRBV27
CDR3 DNA: TGTGCCAGCATGGCAGGGGGCTATGAGCAGTTCTTC
CDR3 protein: CASMAGGYEQFF

clone size: NA
J gene: TRBJ1-1
D gene: NA
V gene: TRBV25-1
CDR3 DNA: TGTGCCAGCAGGGAGACAGCGCTGAACACTGAAGCTTTCTTT
CDR3 protein: CASRETALNTEAFF

clone size: NA
J gene: TRBJ1-2
D gene: NA
V gene: TRBV5-4
CDR3 DNA: TGTGCCAGCAGCTTGGTAGACTTTAACTATGGCTACACCTTC
CDR3 protein: CASSLVDFNYGYTF

clone size: NA
J gene: TRBJ2-7
D gene: TRBD2
V gene: TRBV29-1
CDR3 DNA: TGCAGCGTTGCCTGGGCGGGAGTTGATCGGGTCGAGCAGTACTTC
CDR3 protein: CSVAWAGVDRVEQYF